This T cell receptor (beta chain) was captured in a study of T cell repertoires in cytomegalovirus infection. Study at large: Public TCR beta signature analysis indicated the presence of both CMV infection and matching HLA type.

This clonotype was seen at least ten times. The V and J ends lost 1 base and 4 bases respectively, with 10 bases between them. CDR3 length equals 14 residues. Germline lookup yields CDR1 SEHNR and CDR2 FQNEAQ (reference sequence). Using its own MiXCR run on the reads, TCRdb lists one record per CDR3 protein. The sample consists of fewer than 300,000 distinct CDR3 sequences, over 20% of them appearing once. This sequence originates from a human donor in good health (CMV status not recorded). Some clones in this sample may be carry-over from other donors' samples. Material: PBMCs. The chain links TRBV7-9 to TRBJ1-1, with no clear D. DNA of the CDR3: TGTGCCAGCAGCTTAGGACGGCTTCTCACTGAAGCTTTCTTT. Protein sequence: CASSLGRLLTEAFF.